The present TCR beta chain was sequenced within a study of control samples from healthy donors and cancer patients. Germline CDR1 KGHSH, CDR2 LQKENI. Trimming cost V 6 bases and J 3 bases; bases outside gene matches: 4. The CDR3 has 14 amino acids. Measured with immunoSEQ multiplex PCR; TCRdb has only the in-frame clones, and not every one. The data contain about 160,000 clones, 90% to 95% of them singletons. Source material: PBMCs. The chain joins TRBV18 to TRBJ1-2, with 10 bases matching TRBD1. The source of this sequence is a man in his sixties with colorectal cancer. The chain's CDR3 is CASSWDRGDYGYTF. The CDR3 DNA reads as TGTGCCAGCTCCTGGGACAGGGGAGACTATGGCTACACCTTC.